Listed below are T cell receptor beta chains from one sample, sequenced in a study of technical replicates of blood from a handful of donors. This table comes from immunoSEQ multiplex PCR, and its TCRdb copy is limited to in-frame clones, with some not included. The data hold tens of thousands of clones, with roughly 96% observed a single time. The sequencing input was T cells isolated from PBMCs. Receptor source: a human donor in good health. CDR3s include the opening cysteine and the closing phenylalanine or tryptophan. D genes are given only for firm matches. Rows give clone size only sometimes, using once, few, many, or a class for an expanded clone.

>TRBV19|TRBJ2-3|NA|NA
TGTGCCAGTAGTCTAAGCACAGATACGCAGTATTTT
CASSLSTDTQYF
>TRBV6-1|TRBJ1-1|NA|NA
TGTGCCAGCAGTGAAGGACAGAATTACATGAACACTGAAGCTTTCTTT
CASSEGQNYMNTEAFF
>TRBV6-1|TRBJ1-1|TRBD1|NA
TGTGCCAGCAGCCCGGGACAGGGTGCCACTGAAGCTTTCTTT
CASSPGQGATEAFF
>TRBV29-1|TRBJ2-1|TRBD2|once
TGCAGCGTTGGGCGGGGGGGCTTCCCCAATGAGCAGTTCTTC
CSVGRGGFPNEQFF
>TRBV19|TRBJ1-1|TRBD1|NA
TGTGCCAGTAGTATTCCGACAGGGGTGTCGGCTTTCTTT
CASSIPTGVSAFF
>TRBV6-1|TRBJ2-5|TRBD1|NA
TGTGCCAGCAGTTCGGACAGGGTGCGGGAGACCCAGTACTTC
CASSSDRVRETQYF
>TRBV6-5|TRBJ1-4|TRBD1|NA
TGTGCCAGCAGCAACCCCAGGGGGGTCGATGAAAAACTGTTTTTT
CASSNPRGVDEKLFF
>TRBV27|TRBJ2-1|TRBD1|NA
TGTGCCAGCACCTCTTTGATCGATCGGACAGGGGAGATTGCCAATGAGCAGTTCTTC
CASTSLIDRTGEIANEQFF
>TRBV28|TRBJ1-2|TRBD1|NA
TGTGCCAGCAGTTTTACGACAGGGGGCAACTATGGCTACACCTTC
CASSFTTGGNYGYTF
>TRBV9|TRBJ2-1|NA|NA
TGTGCCAGCAGCCCGGTCGAGTATGAGCAGTTCTTC
CASSPVEYEQFF
>TRBV2|TRBJ2-7|TRBD2|NA
TGTGCCAGCAGTGGAACTAGCGGGACCGCGAACCTCTACGAGCAGTACTTC
CASSGTSGTANLYEQYF
>TRBV6-5|TRBJ1-2|TRBD1|NA
TGTGCCAGCAGGACAGGGGGCGCCTTTGGCTACACCTTC
CASRTGGAFGYTF
>TRBV5-1|TRBJ1-6|TRBD1|NA
TGCGCCAGCAGCTCGGACAGGGCTAATTCACCCCTCCACTTT
CASSSDRANSPLHF
>TRBV25-1|TRBJ2-5|TRBD2|NA
TGTGCCAGCAGTCGGCGGGGGGGGCGTCGAGGAGAGACCCAGTACTTC
CASSRRGGRRGETQYF
>TRBV28|TRBJ2-3|TRBD2|NA
TGTGCCACCTGCCCTATGGGGCTAGCGGGAGAAAACACAGATACGCAGTATTTT
CATCPMGLAGENTDTQYF
>TRBV27|TRBJ1-1|NA|NA
TGTGCCAGCGGATACCCTAGGACGGGCGGAGGTTCTGAAGCTTTCTTT
CASGYPRTGGGSEAFF
>TRBV7-8|TRBJ2-4|TRBD2|NA
TGTGCCAGCACCCATGGCGGGGGGACCCTGGGCAAAAACATTCAGTACTTC
CASTHGGGTLGKNIQYF
>TRBV18|TRBJ2-7|TRBD1|NA
TGTGCCAGCTCACCCGGAGGACAGGGGGTAATCGAGCAGTACTTC
CASSPGGQGVIEQYF
>TRBV27|TRBJ2-1|NA|NA
TGTGCCAGCAGTCCACCGGGAGCATACAATGAGCAGTTCTTC
CASSPPGAYNEQFF
>TRBV6-4|TRBJ1-2|NA|NA
TGTGCCAGCAGCCCAACACAGGGTGGGTCTTACTATGGCTACACCTTC
CASSPTQGGSYYGYTF
>TRBV19|TRBJ2-5|NA|NA
TGTGCCAGTAGTACTTCGACTCTCCAAGAGACCCAGTACTTC
CASSTSTLQETQYF
>TRBV6-5|TRBJ2-7|TRBD2|once
TGTGCCAGCTCTAGAAGGGAGGGCTCCTCATACGAGCAGTACTTC
CASSRREGSSYEQYF
>TRBV18|TRBJ2-3|NA|NA
TGTGCCAGCTCACCGATCGGGGAGGGCACAGATACGCAGTATTTT
CASSPIGEGTDTQYF
>TRBV5-1|TRBJ2-7|TRBD2|once
TGCGCCAGCAGCTCGACTAGCGGAACCCTCTACGAGCAGTACTTC
CASSSTSGTLYEQYF
>TRBV4-1|TRBJ2-3|NA|NA
TGCGCCAGCAGCCTTAGCTACGGGGATACGCAGTATTTT
CASSLSYGDTQYF
>TRBV4-1|TRBJ2-3|NA|NA
TGCGCCAGCAGACGACCTGGGGGGAGAAATACGCAGTATTTT
CASRRPGGRNTQYF
>TRBV28|TRBJ2-1|TRBD2|NA
TGTGCCATCGAGCCGGCACCGGGACTACGCAATGAGCAGTTCTTC
CAIEPAPGLRNEQFF
>TRBV2|TRBJ2-5|NA|NA
TGTGCCAGCAGTGAAGCGCTTCAACTAGAAGAGACCCAGTACTTC
CASSEALQLEETQYF
>TRBV6-5|TRBJ1-3|NA|NA
TGTGCCAGCAGGAGAGGGGGTGGCGGAAACACCATATATTTT
CASRRGGGGNTIYF
>TRBV5-4|TRBJ2-7|TRBD1|NA
TGTGCCAGCAGCCGTCCGACAGGGTCCAACGAGCAGTACTTC
CASSRPTGSNEQYF
>TRBV2|TRBJ2-7|NA|NA
TGTGCCAGCAGTGAAGGTTTACAGGATTTACTCTTCGAGCAGTACTTC
CASSEGLQDLLFEQYF
>TRBV4-1|TRBJ2-7|TRBD1|once
TGCGCCAGCAGCCAGAATTCCCCCAGGGACAGCTCCTACGAGCAGTACTTC
CASSQNSPRDSSYEQYF
>TRBV15|TRBJ2-7|TRBD2|once
TGTGCCACCAGCACGGGGACTAGTAGGTACGAGCAGTACTTC
CATSTGTSRYEQYF
>TRBV19|TRBJ1-1|TRBD1|NA
TGTGCCAGTAGGGACAGGACCAACACTGAAGCTTTCTTT
CASRDRTNTEAFF
>TRBV19|TRBJ1-3|TRBD1|few
TGTGCCAGTAGCCTTGACAGGGTCTCTGGAAACACCATATATTTT
CASSLDRVSGNTIYF
>TRBV6-4|TRBJ1-1|NA|NA
TGTGCCAGCAGCCGAGAGGAGGGGAGCACTGAAGCTTTCTTT
CASSREEGSTEAFF
>TRBV5-1|TRBJ2-3|NA|NA
TGCGCCAGCAGCTTGGTCGCCTCGGAGGATACGCAGTATTTT
CASSLVASEDTQYF
>TRBV7-8|TRBJ1-5|TRBD1|NA
TGTGCCAGCAGCCCAGCGGAGACAGGGTTTAATCAGCCCCAGCATTTT
CASSPAETGFNQPQHF
>TRBV7-8|TRBJ1-5|NA|NA
TGTGCCAGCAGCTCTGGGCGGGTCCCATCGCCCCAGCATTTT
CASSSGRVPSPQHF
>TRBV18|TRBJ1-3|TRBD1|NA
TGTGCCAGCTCGCGGACAGGTCCAAGCTCTGGAAACACCATATATTTT
CASSRTGPSSGNTIYF
>TRBV2|TRBJ1-5|NA|NA
TGTGCCAGCAGTGACGGGCAGGGCGGTCAGCCCCAGCATTTT
CASSDGQGGQPQHF
>TRBV29-1|TRBJ2-7|TRBD1|NA
TGCAGCGTCGAAGGGACAGCCGAAACCTACGAGCAGTACTTC
CSVEGTAETYEQYF
>TRBV4-1|TRBJ1-2|NA|NA
TGCGCCAGCAGCCAAGAGGAGGGGCGCAGAGGCGGCTACACCTTC
CASSQEEGRRGGYTF
>TRBV27|TRBJ2-3|NA|NA
TGTGCCAGCATGAACGGGATCACAGATACGCAGTATTTT
CASMNGITDTQYF
>TRBV6-4|TRBJ2-1|TRBD2|NA
TGTGCCAGCAGTGACAGTGGGAGCCGACTAGCGGACTACAATGAGCAGTTCTTC
CASSDSGSRLADYNEQFF
>TRBV4-2|TRBJ2-3|NA|NA
TGTGCCAGCAGCCCCTTATTAAGAGGGGGGGCAGATACGCAGTATTTT
CASSPLLRGGADTQYF
>TRBV2|TRBJ2-7|NA|NA
TGTGCCGGAAAAGTTAGCTTCTCCTACGAGCAGTACTTC
CAGKVSFSYEQYF
>TRBV5-4|TRBJ2-2|NA|NA
TGTGCCAGCAGCTTGGCCTTAATCCCCGGGGAGCTGTTTTTT
CASSLALIPGELFF
>TRBV2|TRBJ2-5|NA|NA
TGTGCCAGCAGATTAGCAGAGACCCAGTACTTC
CASRLAETQYF
>TRBV7-9|TRBJ2-2|NA|NA
TGTGCCAGCAGCTTAGGGACAAACACCGGGGAGCTGTTTTTT
CASSLGTNTGELFF
>TRBV2|TRBJ1-5|NA|once
TGTGCCAGCAGTGGTAAGGGGACAAGCAATCAGCCCCAGCATTTT
CASSGKGTSNQPQHF
>TRBV28|TRBJ2-5|NA|NA
TGTGCCAGCAGTCTCGAAGAGACCCAGTACTTC
CASSLEETQYF
>TRBV2|TRBJ2-3|NA|NA
TGTGCCAGCAGGCCGCTAGCCGCCGGTGGCACAGATACGCAGTATTTT
CASRPLAAGGTDTQYF
>TRBV5-5|TRBJ1-4|NA|NA
TGTGCCAGCAGCTTGGGGCAGGCAAATGAAAAACTGTTTTTT
CASSLGQANEKLFF
>TRBV6-6|TRBJ2-7|NA|NA
TGTGCCAGCAGTTACCAATTCGGGACTCTAAACGAGCAGTACTTC
CASSYQFGTLNEQYF
>TRBV21-1|TRBJ1-2|NA|NA
TGTGCCAGCACGCCGGGACAGGGAGGTGGCTACACCTTC
CASTPGQGGGYTF
>TRBV4-1|TRBJ1-2|NA|NA
TGCGCCAGCAGCCAAGACGACAGGAATAACTATGGCTACACCTTC
CASSQDDRNNYGYTF